This TCR beta chain was identified during a study of blood T cell repertoires in COVID-19. This clone appeared once. Clinical histories supplied by participants themselves formed the basis of cohort assignment. Source study methods: The authors estimated nucleated cell counts from reference gene primer amplification. Profiled with immunoSEQ multiplex PCR; TCRdb holds only in-frame clones, not every one. D and trimming come from the DNA, and the V and J calls and clone size come from that table. The sample consists of 250,000 or so clones, roughly 88% of them appearing once. The V end lost 5 bases, the J end lost 6 bases, and 19 bases lay between the germline ends. This CDR3 spans 16 amino acids. Germline V gives CDR1 SGHVS, CDR2 FQNEAQ.

The origin of this receptor is a woman in her forties or fifties who had recovered from COVID-19. Sample: PBMCs or T cells enriched from blood (not recorded which). This sequence joins TRBV7-8 and TRBJ1-4; D might be TRBD1 (5 bases). DNA of the CDR3: TGTGCCAGCAGCCGAATGGCGGGGGACTCCGATGAAAAACTGTTTTTT. As protein: CASSRMAGDSDEKLFF.